The entry below describes one T cell receptor beta chain. The data belong to a study of blood T cell repertoires in COVID-19. Study information: COVID-19 samples from acute and convalescent phases originated in the United States, Italy and Spain. T cells, B-cell-depleted T cells, or PBMCs supplied cDNA or gDNA.

This table comes from immunoSEQ multiplex PCR, and its TCRdb copy is limited to in-frame clones, with some not included. The table lists about 240,000 clones, about four fifths of them singletons. The CDR3 extends over 15 amino acids. Germline CDR1 is SGHNT and CDR2 is YYREEE (reference sequence). Trimming cost V 1 base and J 7 bases; bases outside gene matches: 1. The material sequenced was peripheral blood. V gene TRBV5-4 combines with J gene TRBJ1-6, with TRBD1 matching over 11 bases. This TCR was sampled from a man younger than 45 who had recovered from COVID-19. CDR3 in amino acids: CASSLRTGGNSPLHF. For the CDR3, the DNA is TGTGCCAGCAGCTTGCGGACAGGGGGCAATTCACCCCTCCACTTT.